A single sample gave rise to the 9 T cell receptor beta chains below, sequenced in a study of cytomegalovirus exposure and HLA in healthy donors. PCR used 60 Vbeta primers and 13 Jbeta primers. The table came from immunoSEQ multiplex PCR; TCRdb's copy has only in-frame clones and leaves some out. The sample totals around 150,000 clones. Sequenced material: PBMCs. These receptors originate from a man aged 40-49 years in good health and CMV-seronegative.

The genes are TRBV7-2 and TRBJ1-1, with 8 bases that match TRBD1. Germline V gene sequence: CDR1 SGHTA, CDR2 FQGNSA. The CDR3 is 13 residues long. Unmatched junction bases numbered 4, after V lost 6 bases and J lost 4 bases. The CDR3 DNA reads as TGTGCCAGCAGTCCACAGGGGGGCACTGAAGCTTTCTTT. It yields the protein CASSPQGGTEAFF. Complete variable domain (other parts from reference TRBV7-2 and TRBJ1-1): GAGVSQSPSNKVTEKGKDVELRCDPISGHTALYWYRQSLGQGLEFLIYFQGNSAPDKSGLPSDRFSAERTGGSVSTLTIQRTQQEDSAVYLCASSPQGGTEAFFGQGTRLTVV.

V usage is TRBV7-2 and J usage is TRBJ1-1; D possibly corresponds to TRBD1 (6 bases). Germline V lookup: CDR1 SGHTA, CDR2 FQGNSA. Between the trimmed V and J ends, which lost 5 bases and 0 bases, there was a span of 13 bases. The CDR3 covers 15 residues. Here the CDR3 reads CASSTTTGVNTEAFF. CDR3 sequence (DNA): TGTGCCAGCAGCACTACGACAGGTGTGAACACTGAAGCTTTCTTT.

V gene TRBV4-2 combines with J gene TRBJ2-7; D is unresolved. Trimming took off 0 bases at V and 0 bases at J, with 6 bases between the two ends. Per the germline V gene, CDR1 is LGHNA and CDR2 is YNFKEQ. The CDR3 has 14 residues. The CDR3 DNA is TGTGCCAGCAGCCAAGAGCGTAGCTCCTACGAGCAGTACTTC. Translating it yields CASSQERSSYEQYF.

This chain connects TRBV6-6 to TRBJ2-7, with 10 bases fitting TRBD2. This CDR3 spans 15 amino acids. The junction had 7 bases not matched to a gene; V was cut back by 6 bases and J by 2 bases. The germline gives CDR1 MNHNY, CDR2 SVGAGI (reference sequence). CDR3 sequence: CASSSTSGETYEQYF. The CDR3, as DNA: TGTGCCAGCAGCTCAACTAGCGGGGAGACCTACGAGCAGTACTTC.

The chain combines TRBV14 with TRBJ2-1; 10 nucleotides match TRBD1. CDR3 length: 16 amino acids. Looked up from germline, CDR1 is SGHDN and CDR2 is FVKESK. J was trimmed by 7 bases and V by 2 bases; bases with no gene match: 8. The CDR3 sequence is CASSQTGQGDPNEQFF. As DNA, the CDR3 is TGTGCCAGCAGCCAAACCGGACAGGGGGACCCTAATGAGCAGTTCTTC.

The CDR3 loop is CSGGTGFRTEAFF. The CDR3 nucleotides read TGCAGCGGTGGGACAGGGTTCCGTACTGAAGCTTTCTTT. The J gene is TRBJ1-1, the V gene TRBV29-1, with TRBD1 matching over 9 bases. CDR3 length: 13 amino acids. CDR1 SQVTM and CDR2 ANQGSEA come from the germline V gene. The ends lost 7 bases at V and 5 bases at J; junction bases unmatched: 8.

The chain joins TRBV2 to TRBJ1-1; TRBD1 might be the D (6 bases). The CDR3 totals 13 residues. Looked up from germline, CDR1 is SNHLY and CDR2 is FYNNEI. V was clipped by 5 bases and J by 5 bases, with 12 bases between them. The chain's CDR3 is CASSLDSRTEAFF. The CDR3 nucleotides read TGTGCCAGCAGTTTGGACAGTCGGACTGAAGCTTTCTTT.

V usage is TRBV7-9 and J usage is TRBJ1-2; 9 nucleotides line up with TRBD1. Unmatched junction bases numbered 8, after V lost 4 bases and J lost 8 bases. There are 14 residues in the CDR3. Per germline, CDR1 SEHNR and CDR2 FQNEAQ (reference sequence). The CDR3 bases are TGTGCCAGCAGCTCGGGGGACAGGGAAGGAGGCTACACCTTC. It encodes CASSSGDREGGYTF.

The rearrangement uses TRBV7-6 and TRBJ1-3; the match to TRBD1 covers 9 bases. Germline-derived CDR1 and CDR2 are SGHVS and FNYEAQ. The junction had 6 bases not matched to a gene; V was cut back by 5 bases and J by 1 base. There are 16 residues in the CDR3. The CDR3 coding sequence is TGTGCCAGCAGCGTAACCGGGACAGGGTCTGGAAACACCATATATTTT. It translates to CASSVTGTGSGNTIYF.